The 21 T cell receptor beta chains in this list originate from one sample, sequenced in a study of PD-L1 blockade in urothelial cancer. The method was immunoSEQ multiplex PCR; TCRdb's version includes in-frame clones alone and lacks a portion of them. The table shows more than 60,000 clones, with about nine tenths occurring only once. Time point meaning: peripheral blood 6 weeks after treatment start. The sequenced sample was PBMCs, obtained around atezolizumab (anti-PD-L1) treatment. The receptors originated from a man in his sixties with urothelial cancer.

The J gene is TRBJ1-2, the V gene TRBV5-1; TRBD1 aligns across 8 bases. Germline values: CDR1 SGHRS, CDR2 YFSETQ. With V trimmed by 7 bases and J by 4 bases, 15 bases remained unmatched. This CDR3 is 16 amino acids long. This CDR3 reads CASPTDRGDSRYGYTF. CDR3 nucleotide sequence: TGCGCCAGCCCTACTGACAGGGGAGACTCTCGCTATGGCTACACCTTC. The whole variable domain, remainder taken from reference TRBV5-1 and TRBJ1-2, is KAGVTQTPRYLIKTRGQQVTLSCSPISGHRSVSWYQQTPGQGLQFLFEYFSETQRNKGNFPGRFSGRQFSNSRSEMNVSTLELGDSALYLCASPTDRGDSRYGYTFGSGTRLTVV.

This clone was seen once. The chain links TRBV7-3 to TRBJ2-7, with 7 bases fitting TRBD2. Germline V gene lookup returns CDR1 SGHTA and CDR2 FQGTGA. The CDR3 extends over 13 amino acids. V trimming: 4 bases; J trimming: 8 bases; junction bases outside the gene matches: 8. The DNA of the CDR3 is TGTGCCAGCAGCTCCACTGAGGGAGGGAAGCAGTACTTC. It encodes CASSSTEGGKQYF. The full variable domain, rest sourced from reference TRBV7-3 and TRBJ2-7, is GAGVSQTPSNKVTEKGKYVELRCDPISGHTALYWYRQSLGQGPEFLIYFQGTGAADDSGLPNDRFFAVRPEGSVSTLKIQRTERGDSAVYLCASSSTEGGKQYFGPGTRLTVT.

This clone was recorded once. The gene calls are TRBV5-1 and TRBJ2-2; 11 bases are a match to TRBD2. This CDR3 contains 16 residues. Unmatched junction bases numbered 5, after V lost 0 bases and J lost 7 bases. Germline CDR1 SGHRS, CDR2 YFSETQ. The CDR3 sequence: CASSLGLAGGYGELFF. CDR3 nucleotides: TGCGCCAGCAGCTTGGGTCTAGCGGGAGGATACGGGGAGCTGTTTTTT.

V and J are TRBV7-8 and TRBJ1-2, with unresolved D. The V gene lost 0 bases and the J gene lost 4 bases, with 6 bases spanning the gap. The CDR3 has 13 amino acids. The germline V gene has CDR1 SGHVS and CDR2 FQNEAQ. In nucleotides, the CDR3 is TGTGCCAGCAGCTTAGCGCTCGGCTATGGCTACACCTTC. This translates into CASSLALGYGYTF.

Written as DNA, the CDR3 is TGTGCCAGCAGCCCGACGGCAGGGCGGAACACTGAAGCTTTCTTT. Amino acids: CASSPTAGRNTEAFF. The chain carries TRBV7-3 and TRBJ1-1, with D tentatively TRBD1 (5 bases). Germline assignment: CDR1 SGHTA and CDR2 FQGTGA. The V and J ends lost 5 bases and 1 base respectively, with 14 bases between them. There are 15 residues in the CDR3.

V usage is TRBV5-1 and J usage is TRBJ1-2, with TRBD1 matching 9 bases. The CDR3 has 16 residues. J was trimmed by 8 bases and V by 1 base; bases with no gene match: 12. Per germline, CDR1 SGHRS and CDR2 YFSETQ. The CDR3 coding sequence is TGCGCCAGCAGCTTGCCGTGGGACAGGGCAGCGGGGGGCTACACCTTC. It yields the protein CASSLPWDRAAGGYTF.

The V gene is TRBV18, the J gene TRBJ1-5; weak D call: TRBD1 (5 bases). Trimming pared 3 bases from V and 1 base from J, leaving 7 bases between. Germline V gives CDR1 KGHSH, CDR2 LQKENI. This CDR3 region has 14 residues. The CDR3 here is CASSPTASNQPQHF. The CDR3 DNA reads as TGTGCCAGCTCACCGACAGCCAGCAATCAGCCCCAGCATTTT. Full variable domain (missing parts from reference TRBV18 and TRBJ1-5): NAGVMQNPRHLVRRRGQEARLRCSPMKGHSHVYWYRQLPEEGLKFMVYLQKENIIDESGMPKERFSAEFPKEGPSILRIQQVVRGDSAAYFCASSPTASNQPQHFGDGTRLSIL.

Of note for this clone: Other DNA sequences from this sample encode an identical CDR3 as well. This chain joins TRBV5-1 and TRBJ2-7, with 7 positions matching TRBD1. J was trimmed by 4 bases and V by 2 bases; bases with no gene match: 0. Germline CDR1 reads SGHRS; CDR2 reads YFSETQ. The length of the CDR3 is 12 residues. The CDR3: CASSLQGYEQYF. Here the CDR3 DNA reads TGCGCCAGCAGCTTACAGGGGTACGAGCAGTACTTC.

In this sample, this clone turned up once. The rearrangement uses TRBV2 and TRBJ2-7, with D tentatively TRBD1 (6 bases). Germline CDR1 reads SNHLY; CDR2 reads FYNNEI. The CDR3 runs to 15 residues. V lost 7 bases and J 2 bases, leaving 18 bases between the germline ends. Written as DNA, the CDR3 is TGTGCCAGCACCGGACCTGACAGGCTGACCTACGAGCAGTACTTC. Protein product: CASTGPDRLTYEQYF.

The sample holds one count of this clone. The chain carries TRBV2 and TRBJ1-2; 9 bases align to TRBD1. CDR3 length: 16 residues. Unmatched junction bases numbered 6, after V lost 2 bases and J lost 2 bases. Germline V CDR1 and CDR2: SNHLY, FYNNEI. CDR3 bases: TGTGCCAGCAGTGAACCGGCGACAGGGGGGAACTATGGCTACACCTTC. It codes for CASSEPATGGNYGYTF.

The chain recombines TRBV11-3 with TRBJ2-7; D is possibly TRBD1 (6 bases). Per the germline V gene, CDR1 is SGHNT and CDR2 is YENEEA. Between the trimmed V and J ends, which lost 1 base and 5 bases, there was a span of 12 bases. This CDR3 spans 14 amino acids. The CDR3 nucleotides read TGTGCCAGCAGCTTAGGCAGGGGCAGCGACGAGCAGTACTTC. This gives the protein CASSLGRGSDEQYF.

V and J are TRBV20-1 and TRBJ1-2; D is unclear. Germline lookup yields CDR1 DFQATT and CDR2 SNEGSKA (reference sequence). The CDR3 runs to 10 residues. Trimming removed 6 bases from V and 3 bases from J, with 5 bases in between. This chain's CDR3 is CSAEDYGYTF. For the CDR3, the DNA is TGCAGTGCCGAGGACTATGGCTACACCTTC.

This chain connects TRBV19 to TRBJ2-7; 10 nucleotides line up with TRBD1. The CDR3 extends over 16 amino acids. J lost 4 bases, V lost 5 bases, and 11 bases had no gene match. Germline values: CDR1 LNHDA, CDR2 SQIVND (reference sequence). CDR3 loop: CASSPRGQGSIYEQYF. The CDR3 DNA reads as TGTGCCAGTAGTCCGAGGGGACAGGGGTCGATTTACGAGCAGTACTTC. The full variable domain, with the rest looked up from reference TRBV19 and TRBJ2-7, is DGGITQSPKYLFRKEGQNVTLSCEQNLNHDAMYWYRQDPGQGLRLIYYSQIVNDFQKGDIAEGYSVSREKKESFPLTVTSAQKNPTAFYLCASSPRGQGSIYEQYFGPGTRLTVT.

V usage is TRBV27 and J usage is TRBJ1-5; the D gene is possibly TRBD1 (5 bases). V lost 3 bases to trimming and J lost 2 bases, with 11 bases between them. CDR1 and CDR2 (germline): MNHEY, SMNVEV (reference sequence). CDR3 length: 15 amino acids. The CDR3 region is CASSLGGWGNQPQHF. CDR3 DNA sequence: TGTGCCAGCAGTTTGGGGGGTTGGGGCAATCAGCCCCAGCATTTT.

This clone was picked up one time. V and J are TRBV4-1 and TRBJ1-1; tentatively, D is TRBD1 (5 bases). Germline V gene lookup returns CDR1 MGHRA and CDR2 YSYEKL. The length of the CDR3 is 15 residues. The germline V and J ends were trimmed by 0 bases and 0 bases, with 8 bases remaining between them. Here the CDR3 reads CASSQDRTMNTEAFF. The CDR3 region has the DNA TGCGCCAGCAGCCAAGACAGGACAATGAACACTGAAGCTTTCTTT.

Only a few counts were recorded for this clone. The chain combines TRBV6-5 with TRBJ2-3, with D unresolved. V lost 6 bases to trimming and J lost 0 bases, with 10 bases between them. Germline lookup yields CDR1 MNHEY and CDR2 SVGAGI. The CDR3 runs 14 residues. In DNA form, the CDR3 reads TGTGCCAGCAGGTCACCCAGAAGCACAGATACGCAGTATTTT. Protein product: CASRSPRSTDTQYF.

The DNA for the CDR3 is TGTGCCTGGACCCACAGGGGCTCTGGAAACACCATATATTTT. It translates to CAWTHRGSGNTIYF. The chain is built from TRBV30 and TRBJ1-3, with 7 bases that match TRBD1. The CDR3 spans 14 residues. Germline CDR1 reads GTSNPN; CDR2 reads SVGIG (reference sequence). The V and J ends lost 4 bases and 0 bases, in that order; junction bases with no gene match: 3.

The chain couples TRBV29-1 to TRBJ2-1; tentative D call: TRBD1 (6 bases). The CDR3 has 13 amino acids. Between the trimmed V and J ends, which lost 6 bases and 6 bases, there was a span of 15 bases. Germline-derived CDR1 and CDR2 are SQVTM and ANQGSEA. This CDR3 is CSVEDSLLNEQFF. As DNA, the CDR3 is TGCAGCGTCGAGGACAGCCTTCTCAATGAGCAGTTCTTC.

The chain joins TRBV4-3 to TRBJ1-2; maybe TRBD1 (5 bases). Germline V gene sequence: CDR1 LGHNA, CDR2 YSLEER. Trimming stripped 0 bases from V and 4 bases from J, with 12 bases between. The CDR3 consists of 15 residues. This chain's CDR3 is CASSQELDSSYGYTF. The DNA for the CDR3 is TGCGCCAGCAGCCAAGAACTCGACAGCTCCTATGGCTACACCTTC.

This chain joins TRBV27 and TRBJ2-7; tentative D call: TRBD2 (5 bases). The V gene's germline CDR1 is MNHEY and CDR2 SMNVEV (reference sequence). The V gene lost 6 bases and the J gene lost 3 bases, with 12 bases spanning the gap. The length of the CDR3 is 13 residues. CDR3 sequence: CASSLGSDYEQYF. The CDR3 DNA reads as TGTGCCAGCAGCCTAGGGAGTGACTACGAGCAGTACTTC.

The rearrangement uses TRBV28 and TRBJ2-2, with 7 bases lining up with TRBD1. This CDR3 comprises 16 residues. The V and J ends lost 4 bases and 3 bases, in that order; junction bases with no gene match: 8. Germline V CDR1 and CDR2: MDHEN, SYDVKM. The CDR3 reads CASSSSGRGYTGELFF. CDR3 sequence (DNA): TGTGCCAGCAGTTCCTCGGGCAGGGGGTACACCGGGGAGCTGTTTTTT.